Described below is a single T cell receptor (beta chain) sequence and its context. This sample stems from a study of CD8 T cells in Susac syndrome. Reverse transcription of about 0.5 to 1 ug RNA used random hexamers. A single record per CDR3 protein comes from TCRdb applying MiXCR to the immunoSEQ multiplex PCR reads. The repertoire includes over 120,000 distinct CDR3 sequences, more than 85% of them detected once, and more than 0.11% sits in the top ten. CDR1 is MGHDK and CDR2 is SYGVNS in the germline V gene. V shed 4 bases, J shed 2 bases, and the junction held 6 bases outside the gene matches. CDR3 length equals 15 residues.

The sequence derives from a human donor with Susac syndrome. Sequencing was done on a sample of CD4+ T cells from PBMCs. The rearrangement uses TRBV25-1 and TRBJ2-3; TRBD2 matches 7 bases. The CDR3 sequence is CASSARLAITDTQYF. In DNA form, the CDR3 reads TGTGCCAGCAGTGCCAGACTAGCCATCACAGATACGCAGTATTTT.